This T cell receptor beta chain was documented in a study of shared T cell receptors in the human thymus. In this sample, this clone turned up once. V lost 2 bases, J lost 9 bases, and 19 bases lay in between. There are 15 residues in the CDR3. The germline CDR1 and CDR2 sequences are MNHEY and SVGAGI. Measured with immunoSEQ multiplex PCR; TCRdb has only the in-frame clones, and not every one. The sample has a few hundred thousand clones; about 95% are singletons. The sample taken for sequencing was thymocytes. This sequence joins TRBV6-5 and TRBJ2-5; D ambiguous. This TCR derives from a human donor. The CDR3 protein is CASSYTKGRKRPQYF. CDR3 in DNA: TGTGCCAGCAGTTACACGAAGGGCAGAAAGAGACCCCAGTACTTC.